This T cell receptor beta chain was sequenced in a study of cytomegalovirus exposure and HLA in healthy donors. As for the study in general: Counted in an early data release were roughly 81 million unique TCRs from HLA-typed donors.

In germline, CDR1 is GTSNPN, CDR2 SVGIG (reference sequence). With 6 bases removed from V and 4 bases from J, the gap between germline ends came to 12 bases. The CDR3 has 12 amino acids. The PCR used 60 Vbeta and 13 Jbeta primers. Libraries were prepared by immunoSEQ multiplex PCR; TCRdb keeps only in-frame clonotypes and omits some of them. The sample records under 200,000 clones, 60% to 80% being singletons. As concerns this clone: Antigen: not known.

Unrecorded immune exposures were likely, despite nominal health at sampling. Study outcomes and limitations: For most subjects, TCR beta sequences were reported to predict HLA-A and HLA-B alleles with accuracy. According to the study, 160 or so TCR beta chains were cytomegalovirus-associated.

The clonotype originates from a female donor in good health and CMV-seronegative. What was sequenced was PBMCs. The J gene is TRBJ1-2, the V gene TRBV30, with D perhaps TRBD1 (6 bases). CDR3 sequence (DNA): TGTGCCTGCCCACAGGGCCCCTATGGCTACACCTTC. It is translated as CACPQGPYGYTF.